Listed below are T cell receptor beta chains from one sample, sequenced in a study of T cells after yellow fever vaccination. TCRdb called the 5' RACE reads again in MiXCR, with one record for every CDR3 protein. The table shows some 670,000 distinct CDR3 sequences, with 12% occurring only once. The material was PBMCs, obtained on the day of the yellow fever booster vaccination. The receptors derive from a man aged 25-40 years who received the YFV17D yellow fever vaccine. Both conserved end residues are part of each CDR3. The order of the fields is D gene, clone size, V gene, J gene, CDR3 protein, CDR3 DNA. D genes are given only for firm matches. Some rows have no size entry. The others give once, few or many, or a class for an expanded clone.

D: .
size: .
V: TRBV5-1
J: TRBJ2-3
CDR3: CASGRADYFTDTQYF
DNA: TGCGCCAGCGGGCGAGCGGACTACTTCACAGATACGCAGTATTTT

D: .
size: .
V: TRBV5-5
J: TRBJ2-7
CDR3: CASSLVGDLNYEQYF
DNA: TGTGCCAGCAGCTTGGTAGGGGACTTGAACTACGAGCAGTACTTC

D: .
size: few
V: TRBV4-3
J: TRBJ2-5
CDR3: CASSRDTYSGETQYF
DNA: TGCGCCAGCAGTAGGGACACCTATTCGGGCGAGACCCAGTACTTC

D: .
size: many
V: TRBV7-2
J: TRBJ2-3
CDR3: CASSSTSTLTDTQYF
DNA: TGTGCCAGCAGCTCGACTAGTACCCTCACAGATACGCAGTATTTT

D: .
size: .
V: TRBV12-3/TRBV12-4
J: TRBJ1-1
CDR3: CASSTGTINTEAFF
DNA: TGTGCCAGCAGTACCGGGACAATAAACACTGAAGCTTTCTTT

D: TRBD2
size: .
V: TRBV20-1
J: TRBJ2-5
CDR3: CAGTHGGWGETQYF
DNA: TGCGCGGGAACTCACGGGGGGTGGGGAGAGACCCAGTACTTC

D: TRBD1
size: few
V: TRBV27
J: TRBJ2-5
CDR3: CASSPIRDRPFQDQYF
DNA: TGTGCCAGCAGTCCGATCCGGGACAGACCTTTTCAGGACCAGTACTTC

D: .
size: .
V: TRBV18
J: TRBJ1-2
CDR3: CASSPPELGYGYTF
DNA: TGTGCCAGCTCACCACCTGAACTAGGCTATGGCTACACCTTC

D: .
size: few
V: TRBV20-1
J: TRBJ2-3
CDR3: CSASGTPRTDTQYF
DNA: TGCAGTGCTAGCGGGACGCCTCGGACAGATACGCAGTATTTT

D: TRBD2
size: many
V: TRBV7-2
J: TRBJ2-7
CDR3: CASSTTSGTYEQYF
DNA: TGTGCCAGCAGCACGACTAGCGGAACCTACGAGCAGTACTTC

D: .
size: few
V: TRBV10-3
J: TRBJ2-5
CDR3: CAISDPGPQETQYF
DNA: TGTGCCATCAGTGACCCGGGCCCTCAAGAGACCCAGTACTTC

D: TRBD1
size: once
V: TRBV29-1
J: TRBJ2-1
CDR3: CSVPWTGQNEQFF
DNA: TGCAGCGTTCCATGGACAGGGCAAAATGAGCAGTTCTTC

D: TRBD2
size: few
V: TRBV5-1
J: TRBJ2-1
CDR3: CASSLPLASGRASSYNEQFF
DNA: TGCGCCAGCAGCCTCCCCCTGGCTAGCGGGAGGGCGAGCTCCTACAATGAGCAGTTCTTC

D: .
size: few
V: TRBV7-6
J: TRBJ2-1
CDR3: CASSLDGLAQSYNEQFF
DNA: TGTGCCAGCAGCTTAGATGGGTTAGCCCAATCCTACAATGAGCAGTTCTTC

D: TRBD1
size: .
V: TRBV19
J: TRBJ1-2
CDR3: CASSVLGGQGYGYTF
DNA: TGTGCCAGTAGTGTCCTCGGCGGACAGGGCTATGGCTACACCTTC

D: .
size: few
V: TRBV19
J: TRBJ2-7
CDR3: CASSTDSQSSYEQYF
DNA: TGTGCCAGTAGTACGGACTCCCAGAGCTCCTACGAGCAGTACTTC

D: TRBD1
size: .
V: TRBV14
J: TRBJ1-2
CDR3: CASSHNQGAHGYTF
DNA: TGTGCCAGCAGCCATAATCAGGGGGCGCATGGCTACACCTTC

D: .
size: many
V: TRBV7-9
J: TRBJ2-3
CDR3: CASSPGQGFTDTQYF
DNA: TGTGCCAGCAGCCCAGGGCAGGGGTTCACAGATACGCAGTATTTT

D: .
size: few
V: TRBV4-2
J: TRBJ2-3
CDR3: CASSQGWQGLDTQYF
DNA: TGTGCCAGCAGCCAAGGATGGCAAGGCCTTGATACGCAGTATTTT

D: .
size: few
V: TRBV6-6
J: TRBJ2-3
CDR3: CASSITTDTQYF
DNA: TGTGCCAGCAGTATTACCACAGATACGCAGTATTTT

D: .
size: few
V: TRBV4-3
J: TRBJ2-3
CDR3: CASSQERRGTDTQYF
DNA: TGCGCCAGCAGCCAAGAGCGGCGGGGCACAGATACGCAGTATTTT

D: .
size: few
V: TRBV4-3
J: TRBJ2-7
CDR3: CASSPYLDTSYEQYF
DNA: TGCGCCAGCAGCCCCTATCTCGACACCTCCTACGAGCAGTACTTC

D: TRBD1
size: .
V: TRBV15
J: TRBJ2-7
CDR3: CATSRGGTGVYEQYF
DNA: TGTGCCACCAGCAGAGGGGGGACAGGGGTCTACGAGCAGTACTTC

D: .
size: few
V: TRBV19
J: TRBJ2-1
CDR3: CASSIRATSEQFF
DNA: TGTGCCAGTAGTATAAGAGCCACCAGTGAGCAGTTCTTC

D: TRBD2
size: many
V: TRBV6-1
J: TRBJ2-1
CDR3: CASSPREGLYNEQFF
DNA: TGTGCCAGCAGCCCGAGGGAGGGACTCTACAATGAGCAGTTCTTC

D: .
size: few
V: TRBV6-5
J: TRBJ1-1
CDR3: CASSYPGNTEAFF
DNA: TGTGCCAGCAGTTACCCGGGGAACACTGAAGCTTTCTTT

D: .
size: .
V: TRBV18
J: TRBJ2-3
CDR3: CASSPRPGDTDTQYF
DNA: TGTGCCAGCTCACCACGCCCCGGGGACACAGATACGCAGTATTTT

D: .
size: .
V: TRBV7-9
J: TRBJ1-4
CDR3: CASSSRTVEKLFF
DNA: TGTGCCAGCAGCTCCCGGACAGTTGAAAAACTGTTTTTT

D: .
size: .
V: TRBV7-9
J: TRBJ1-1
CDR3: CASTPPGQRNTEAFF
DNA: TGTGCCAGCACCCCCCCGGGACAAAGGAACACTGAAGCTTTCTTT

D: TRBD2
size: .
V: TRBV4-2
J: TRBJ2-7
CDR3: CASSQKAGGSYEQYF
DNA: TGTGCCAGCAGCCAAAAGGCGGGAGGCTCCTACGAGCAGTACTTC

D: .
size: .
V: TRBV29-1
J: TRBJ1-1
CDR3: CSVGEPFSTEAFF
DNA: TGCAGCGTTGGAGAACCTTTTAGCACTGAAGCTTTCTTT

D: TRBD2
size: .
V: TRBV18
J: TRBJ2-3
CDR3: CASSPTSGNSTDTQYF
DNA: TGTGCCAGCTCACCAACTAGCGGGAACAGCACAGATACGCAGTATTTT

D: .
size: .
V: TRBV21-1
J: TRBJ2-1
CDR3: CARTKDTEEGEQFF
DNA: TGTGCCAGGACAAAAGACACGGAGGAAGGTGAGCAGTTCTTC

D: TRBD1
size: few
V: TRBV20-1
J: TRBJ2-5
CDR3: CSARLTGLLETQYF
DNA: TGCAGTGCTAGATTGACAGGGTTACTCGAGACCCAGTACTTC

D: .
size: .
V: TRBV28
J: TRBJ2-3
CDR3: CASSSSISDTQYF
DNA: TGTGCCAGCAGTTCCTCAATCTCAGATACGCAGTATTTT

D: TRBD1
size: many
V: TRBV11-2
J: TRBJ2-7
CDR3: CASSWGQAYEQYF
DNA: TGTGCCAGCAGCTGGGGACAGGCTTACGAGCAGTACTTC

D: .
size: .
V: TRBV18
J: TRBJ1-3
CDR3: CASSPQRTTASGNTIYF
DNA: TGTGCCAGCTCCCCCCAAAGGACGACGGCCTCTGGAAACACCATATATTTT

D: .
size: few
V: TRBV5-1
J: TRBJ2-1
CDR3: CASSFSTGSYNEQFF
DNA: TGCGCCAGCAGCTTTAGCACGGGTTCCTACAATGAGCAGTTCTTC

D: .
size: few
V: TRBV4-3
J: TRBJ2-7
CDR3: CASSQDPGGTYYEQYF
DNA: TGCGCCAGCAGCCAAGATCCGGGCGGGACCTACTACGAGCAGTACTTC

D: .
size: few
V: TRBV14
J: TRBJ2-7
CDR3: CASSQVPTKQGQYF
DNA: TGTGCCAGCAGCCAAGTCCCCACAAAACAAGGGCAGTACTTC

D: .
size: many
V: TRBV28
J: TRBJ2-5
CDR3: CASSLQGTETQYF
DNA: TGTGCCAGCAGCCTACAGGGTACGGAGACCCAGTACTTC

D: TRBD2
size: few
V: TRBV27
J: TRBJ2-1
CDR3: CASSSLAGLGNEQFF
DNA: TGTGCCAGCAGTTCACTAGCGGGTCTGGGAAATGAGCAGTTCTTC

D: TRBD2
size: few
V: TRBV6-2/TRBV6-3
J: TRBJ2-1
CDR3: CASSYRGVYEQFF
DNA: TGTGCCAGCAGTTACCGGGGGGTCTATGAGCAGTTCTTC

D: TRBD2
size: few
V: TRBV12-3/TRBV12-4
J: TRBJ2-1
CDR3: CASRRTSGVVNEQFF
DNA: TGTGCCAGCAGACGGACTAGCGGAGTTGTTAATGAGCAGTTCTTC

D: TRBD2
size: .
V: TRBV5-4
J: TRBJ2-5
CDR3: CASNLAGVQETQYF
DNA: TGTGCCAGCAACCTAGCGGGAGTACAAGAGACCCAGTACTTC

D: .
size: many
V: TRBV5-1
J: TRBJ2-7
CDR3: CASSLRVEAYEQYF
DNA: TGCGCCAGCAGCTTGCGGGTTGAAGCCTACGAGCAGTACTTC

D: .
size: many
V: TRBV10-1
J: TRBJ2-3
CDR3: CASSDVDPLGTQYF
DNA: TGCGCCAGCAGTGACGTGGATCCCCTTGGTACGCAGTATTTT

D: .
size: few
V: TRBV2
J: TRBJ1-4
CDR3: CASSELANWEKLFF
DNA: TGTGCCAGCAGTGAACTTGCCAATTGGGAAAAACTGTTTTTT

D: .
size: .
V: TRBV20-1
J: TRBJ1-2
CDR3: CSAPGYNYGYTF
DNA: TGCAGTGCTCCAGGGTATAACTATGGCTACACCTTC

D: .
size: .
V: TRBV5-6
J: TRBJ2-1
CDR3: CASSLASGRINEQFF
DNA: TGTGCCAGCAGCTTGGCGAGCGGGCGGATAAATGAGCAGTTCTTC

D: .
size: few
V: TRBV20-1
J: TRBJ2-7
CDR3: CSASQQAGRDEQYF
DNA: TGCAGTGCTAGTCAACAGGCGGGTCGCGACGAGCAGTACTTC